Listed below are T cell receptor beta chains from one sample, sequenced in a study of T-cell reconstitution after alpha-beta-depleted transplantation in children. A single record per CDR3 protein comes from TCRdb applying MiXCR to the PCR reads. The sample holds 600,000 to 700,000 distinct CDR3 sequences, over 15% seen once. This material consisted of PBMCs from the stem cell graft donor, taken from the stem cell graft. These TCRs come from a human donor who donated a stem cell graft to a child with acute myeloid leukemia. CDR3s include the opening cysteine and the closing phenylalanine or tryptophan. A D gene is named only where the DNA matches it firmly. Clone sizes are given selectively: once, few, many, or a class where the clone is expanded.

TRBJ1-5 | TRBV5-6 | TRBD1 | . | TGTGCCAGCAGCTTGCGTCCTCTGGGACAGGGGAGACAGCCCCAGCATTTT | CASSLRPLGQGRQPQHF
TRBJ1-5 | TRBV20-1 | . | many | TGCAGTGCTGTCCGCGGGCGTAATCAGCCCCAGCATTTT | CSAVRGRNQPQHF
TRBJ2-3 | TRBV7-2 | . | many | TGTGCCAGCAGCCCGACAGAGGATACGCAGTATTTT | CASSPTEDTQYF
TRBJ2-3 | TRBV28 | . | few | TGTGCCAGCTCGGGGACGAGGGTTGGGACAGATACGCAGTATTTT | CASSGTRVGTDTQYF
TRBJ2-5 | TRBV28 | . | . | TGTGCCAGCAGTTCACCGCGAAACTTGATGCAAGAGACCCAGTACTTC | CASSSPRNLMQETQYF
TRBJ2-1 | TRBV4-1 | . | few | TGCGCCAGCAGCCCGAAAATAGGGGCTGAGCAGTTCTTC | CASSPKIGAEQFF
TRBJ1-5 | TRBV12-3/TRBV12-4 | TRBD1 | many | TGTGCCAGCAGCGGGGGACAGATCAATCAGCCCCAGCATTTT | CASSGGQINQPQHF
TRBJ1-2 | TRBV28 | TRBD1 | . | TGTGCCATACAACCGGGACAGGGGCATGGCTACACCTTC | CAIQPGQGHGYTF
TRBJ1-1 | TRBV6-5 | . | many | TGTGCCAGCAGTTACTCGAGAGCATACCTGAACACTGAAGCTTTCTTT | CASSYSRAYLNTEAFF
TRBJ2-5 | TRBV13 | . | . | TGTGCCAGCAGCTTAACTCAAGACAGTGACGAGACCCAGTACTTC | CASSLTQDSDETQYF
TRBJ1-2 | TRBV11-2 | . | few | TGTGCCAGCACCCTGAGCGTGGGCCATGGCTACACCTTC | CASTLSVGHGYTF
TRBJ2-3 | TRBV7-9 | . | . | TGTGCCAGCAGCTTATGGGACCCAAGCACAGATACGCAGTATTTT | CASSLWDPSTDTQYF
TRBJ1-5 | TRBV20-1 | TRBD1 | many | TGCAGTGCAAGAGACCCGGGACAGCGAAGCAATCAGCCCCAGCATTTT | CSARDPGQRSNQPQHF
TRBJ1-4 | TRBV20-1 | . | few | TGCAGTGCTAGACCTCGAGGTGTACCGAATGAAAAACTGTTTTTT | CSARPRGVPNEKLFF
TRBJ2-2 | TRBV20-1 | . | many | TGCAGTGCCGCACAGGCCGGGGAGCTGTTTTTT | CSAAQAGELFF
TRBJ1-5 | TRBV7-2 | . | . | TGTGCCAGCAGCTTAGGTAACATCTATACCAATCAGCCCCAGCATTTT | CASSLGNIYTNQPQHF
TRBJ2-7 | TRBV7-9 | TRBD2 | few | TGTGCCAGCAGCTCCGGGGGGATCTACGAGCAGTACTTC | CASSSGGIYEQYF
TRBJ1-6 | TRBV20-1 | . | many | TGCAGTGCCTCTAAGACAGTACCTAATTCACCCCTCCACTTT | CSASKTVPNSPLHF
TRBJ2-3 | TRBV20-1 | TRBD2 | many | TGCAGTGCTAGAGTAGCGGGGGGGAACACAGATACGCAGTATTTT | CSARVAGGNTDTQYF
TRBJ1-1 | TRBV3-1 | . | . | TGTGCCAGCAGCCCGACGATGGGAATGAACACTGAAGCTTTCTTT | CASSPTMGMNTEAFF
TRBJ1-4 | TRBV6-1 | TRBD1 | few | TGTGCCAGCAGTGAATACGACAGGGGAGGGGAAAAACTGTTTTTT | CASSEYDRGGEKLFF
TRBJ2-3 | TRBV29-1 | TRBD2 | many | TGCAGCGTCACTCCGGGGGGGGATAGCACAGATACGCAGTATTTT | CSVTPGGDSTDTQYF
TRBJ2-2 | TRBV20-1 | TRBD2 | many | TGCAGTGCTAGAGTACTAGCGGGGGACCCACGAGAGACCGGGGAGCTGTTTTTT | CSARVLAGDPRETGELFF
TRBJ1-6 | TRBV20-1 | . | many | TGCAGTGCTAGCGGTGTCCCATCAGCCCTCCACTTT | CSASGVPSALHF
TRBJ1-4 | TRBV5-5 | . | many | TGTGCCAGCAGCCCGGACCCAGGACAGATAAATGAAAAACTGTTTTTT | CASSPDPGQINEKLFF
TRBJ2-7 | TRBV6-5 | TRBD1 | . | TGTGCCAGCAGTTACGACAGGGGGTACGAGCAGTACTTC | CASSYDRGYEQYF
TRBJ1-2 | TRBV29-1 | . | many | TGCAGCGTTACGGACAGTGGCTATGGCTACACCTTC | CSVTDSGYGYTF
TRBJ2-2 | TRBV20-1 | . | many | TGCAGTGCTAGAGGCCAAGAGTGGGGGGAGCTGTTTTTT | CSARGQEWGELFF
TRBJ2-2 | TRBV24-1 | . | many | TGTGCCACCGGGCTGGGACAACCTAACACCGGGGAGCTGTTTTTT | CATGLGQPNTGELFF
TRBJ2-1 | TRBV28 | . | few | TGTGCCAGCAGTTTATCGGCGAGGGGGTACAATGAGCAGTTCTTC | CASSLSARGYNEQFF
TRBJ2-5 | TRBV7-2 | . | . | TGTGCCAGCAGCGCTAGGGACACCCGTGGGACCCAGTACTTC | CASSARDTRGTQYF
TRBJ1-1 | TRBV5-1 | TRBD1 | few | TGCGCCAGCAGGCTGGGGGGACAGGGGAACACTGAAGCTTTCTTT | CASRLGGQGNTEAFF
TRBJ2-1 | TRBV5-1 | . | . | TGCGCCAGCAAAGGGCGTACCCAAGATCCCTACAATGAGCAGTTCTTC | CASKGRTQDPYNEQFF
TRBJ2-2 | TRBV6-5 | TRBD2 | many | TGTGCCAGCAGTTACGGTACTAGCGGCTTGACCGGGGAGCTGTTTTTT | CASSYGTSGLTGELFF
TRBJ2-3 | TRBV5-1 | TRBD1 | few | TGCGCCAGCAGCTTGGCCCAGACAGGGGGATTCGCAGATACGCAGTATTTT | CASSLAQTGGFADTQYF
TRBJ2-1 | TRBV7-2 | TRBD2 | many | TGTGCCAGCACCCTAGCCGGGGGGGCCTACAATGAGCAGTTCTTC | CASTLAGGAYNEQFF
TRBJ2-1 | TRBV20-1 | TRBD2 | few | TGCAGTGCTCAATCTAGCGGGGGCCCCTTTTACAATGAGCAGTTCTTC | CSAQSSGGPFYNEQFF
TRBJ2-3 | TRBV29-1 | . | many | TGCAGCGCCACCCCCACAGATACGCAGTATTTT | CSATPTDTQYF
TRBJ2-7 | TRBV7-2 | . | . | TGTGCCAGCAGCAAAGGACGGGGGGCCGTTCGGTACGAGCAGTACTTC | CASSKGRGAVRYEQYF
TRBJ1-3 | TRBV15 | . | . | TGTGCCACCAGCAGTGTAAGATGGGGCTCTGGAAACACCATATATTTT | CATSSVRWGSGNTIYF
TRBJ2-1 | TRBV7-9 | TRBD1 | few | TGTGCCAGCAGCCCCCGGGGACAGTCCTACAATGAGCAGTTCTTC | CASSPRGQSYNEQFF
TRBJ2-2 | TRBV6-1 | TRBD1 | many | TGTGCCAGCAGCAGGGACAGGACGCTCACCGGGGAGCTGTTTTTT | CASSRDRTLTGELFF
TRBJ2-2 | TRBV12-3/TRBV12-4 | TRBD1 | . | TGTGCCAGCAGTTTTTACACGGACAGGACTAACACCGGGGAGCTGTTTTTT | CASSFYTDRTNTGELFF